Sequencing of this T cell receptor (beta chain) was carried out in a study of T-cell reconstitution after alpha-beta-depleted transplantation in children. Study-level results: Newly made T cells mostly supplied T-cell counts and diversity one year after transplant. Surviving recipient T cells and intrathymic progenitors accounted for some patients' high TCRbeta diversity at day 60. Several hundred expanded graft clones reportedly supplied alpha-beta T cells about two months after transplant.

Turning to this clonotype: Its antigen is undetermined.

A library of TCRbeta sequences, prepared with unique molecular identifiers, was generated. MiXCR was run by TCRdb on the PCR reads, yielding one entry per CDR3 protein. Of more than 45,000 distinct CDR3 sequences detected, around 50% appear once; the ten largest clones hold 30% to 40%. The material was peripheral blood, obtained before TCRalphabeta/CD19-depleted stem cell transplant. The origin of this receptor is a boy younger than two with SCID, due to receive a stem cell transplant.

As DNA, the CDR3 is TGTGCCAGCAGCCCGGGGGAGGCAGATACGCAGTATTTT. As protein: CASSPGEADTQYF. V is TRBV7-9 and J is TRBJ2-3, with D possibly being TRBD2 (6 bases). The CDR3 totals 13 residues. In germline, CDR1 is SEHNR, CDR2 FQNEAQ (reference sequence). V shed 5 bases and J shed 4 bases, with 10 bases lying between them.